Listed here are 7 T cell receptor beta chains from one sample, sequenced in a study of beta chain features in type 1 diabetes. Overall study results and limits: TCRB CDR3 length was moderately but significantly reduced in all four CD4+ subsets of Type 1 diabetes patients.

TCRB transcripts that were expressed got sequenced, as all of the isolated RNA had been reverse transcribed. Assay: immunoSEQ multiplex PCR; the TCRdb copy retains only in-frame clones and omits some. The table shows some 150,000 clones, with 10% to 15% occurring only once. These receptors' antigens are unknown. Sequenced sample: central memory CD4+ T cells from blood. These TCRs come from a man between 18 and 35 years old with type 1 diabetes.

This clone has a handful of counts. The chain links TRBV7-9 to TRBJ2-6, with 7 bases lining up with TRBD1. Germline CDR1 reads SEHNR; CDR2 reads FQNEAQ (reference sequence). Trimming cost V 4 bases and J 0 bases; bases outside gene matches: 6. The CDR3 has 17 residues. CDR3 nucleotide sequence: TGTGCCAGCAGCTCAACAGGGGATACCTCTGGGGCCAACGTCCTGACTTTC. This translates into CASSSTGDTSGANVLTF.

This clone was counted only a few times. The chain joins TRBV7-9 to TRBJ2-1, with D tentatively TRBD2 (6 bases). Germline CDR1 reads SEHNR; CDR2 reads FQNEAQ (reference sequence). The CDR3 consists of 15 residues. V shed 4 bases and J shed 7 bases, with 17 bases lying between them. CDR3 sequence reads: CASSWVGLSGNEQFF. CDR3 sequence (DNA): TGTGCCAGCAGCTGGGTTGGGTTGAGCGGGAATGAGCAGTTCTTC.

J is TRBJ2-1 and V is TRBV29-1; 12 bases fit TRBD2. Germline CDR1 and CDR2: SQVTM and ANQGSEA. Germline trimming cut 6 bases from V and 15 bases from J; bases unmatched to any gene: 6. This CDR3 region has 11 residues. In DNA, the CDR3 is TGCAGCGTCACTAGCGGGGGGAAGAGGTTCTTC. This translates into CSVTSGGKRFF.

This clone was observed many times. At one boundary the junction diverges from the germline segment, which might be a read error. The rearrangement links TRBV7-7 to TRBJ2-3; TRBD1 agrees at 8 bases. This CDR3 region has 14 residues. Germline V gene lookup returns CDR1 SSHAT and CDR2 FNYEAQ (reference sequence). In DNA, the CDR3 is TGTGCTAGCAGCTTAGGACAGGGCTCAGATACGCAGTATTTT. Protein product: CASSLGQGSDTQYF.

J is TRBJ1-2 and V is TRBV13, with a weak D call TRBD1 (6 bases). The CDR3 is 14 amino acids. V was trimmed by 5 bases and J by 4 bases, leaving 14 bases between them. Germline V gives CDR1 PRHDT, CDR2 FYEKMQ (reference sequence). The CDR3 region has the DNA TGTGCCAGCAGCCCCGCCGGACAGCGCTATGGCTACACCTTC. Translating gives CASSPAGQRYGYTF.

The chain recombines TRBV15 with TRBJ1-6, with D possibly being TRBD1 (6 bases). V was trimmed by 0 bases and J by 8 bases, leaving 17 bases between them. CDR1 LNHNV and CDR2 YYDKDF come from the germline V gene (reference sequence). The CDR3 length is 17 residues. This CDR3 is CATSRDIRGGLDSPLHF. CDR3 DNA sequence: TGTGCCACCAGCAGAGATATAAGAGGGGGATTAGATTCACCCCTCCACTTT.

This clone was seen only a few times. The gene calls are TRBV9 and TRBJ2-3, with D maybe TRBD2 (5 bases). The CDR3 is 16 amino acids. V lost 0 bases, J lost 0 bases, and 11 bases lay in between. Germline V gives CDR1 SGDLS, CDR2 YYNGEE. CDR3 amino acids: CASSVGRSGSTDTQYF. CDR3 nucleotides: TGTGCCAGCAGCGTAGGGCGCAGCGGAAGCACAGATACGCAGTATTTT.